The TCR beta chain described here comes from a study of blood T cell repertoires in COVID-19. The CDR3 length is 18 residues. Germline assignment: CDR1 SSHAT and CDR2 FNYEAQ (reference sequence). The V gene end was trimmed by 3 bases and the J gene end by 8 bases; junction bases not matched to a gene: 14. Original processing notes: Amplification of reference gene primers was used by the study to estimate nucleated cell counts. TCRdb keeps only in-frame clones here, not all; method: immunoSEQ multiplex PCR. Clone size and the V and J calls come from that table; the DNA yielded D and trimming. This sample has fewer than 250,000 clones, with around 85% found just once. Participants spanned ages about 18 to 95 years and resided in fewer than 30 US areas. The study assigned cohorts using participant-reported clinical history.

J is TRBJ1-4 and V is TRBV7-7; 11 bases agree with TRBD1. This clonotype originated in a woman in her forties or fifties with acute COVID-19. The specimen sequenced was PBMCs or T cells enriched from blood (not recorded which). The CDR3 bases are TGTGCCAGCAGCTTCGACCCGGGACAGGGGGTGTCTCGGGAAAAACTGTTTTTT. This gives the protein CASSFDPGQGVSREKLFF.